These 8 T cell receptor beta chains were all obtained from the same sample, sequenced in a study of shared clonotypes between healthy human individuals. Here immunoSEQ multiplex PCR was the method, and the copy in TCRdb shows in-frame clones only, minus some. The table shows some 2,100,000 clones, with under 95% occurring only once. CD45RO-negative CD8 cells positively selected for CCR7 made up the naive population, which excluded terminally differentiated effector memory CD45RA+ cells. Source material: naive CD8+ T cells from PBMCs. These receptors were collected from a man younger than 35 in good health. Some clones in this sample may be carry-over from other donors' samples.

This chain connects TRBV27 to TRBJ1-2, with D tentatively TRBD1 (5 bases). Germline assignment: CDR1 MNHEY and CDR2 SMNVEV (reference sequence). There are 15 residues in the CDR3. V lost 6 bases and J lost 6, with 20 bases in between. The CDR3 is CASRSRGELPDGYTF. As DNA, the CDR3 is TGTGCCAGCAGGAGTCGGGGGGAGTTGCCTGATGGCTACACCTTC.

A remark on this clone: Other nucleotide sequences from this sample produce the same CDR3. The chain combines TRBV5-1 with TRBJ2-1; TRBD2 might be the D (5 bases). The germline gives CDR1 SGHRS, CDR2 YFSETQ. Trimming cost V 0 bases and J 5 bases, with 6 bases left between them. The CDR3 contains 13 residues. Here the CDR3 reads CASSLGLHNEQFF. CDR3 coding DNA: TGCGCCAGCAGCTTGGGACTACACAATGAGCAGTTCTTC.

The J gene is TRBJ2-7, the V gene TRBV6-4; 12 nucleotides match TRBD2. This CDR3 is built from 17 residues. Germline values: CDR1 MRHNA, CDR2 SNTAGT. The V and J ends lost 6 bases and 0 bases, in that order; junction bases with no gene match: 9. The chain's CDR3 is CASRAGLAGPLSYEQYF. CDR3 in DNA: TGTGCCAGCAGGGCCGGACTAGCGGGGCCCCTCTCCTACGAGCAGTACTTC.

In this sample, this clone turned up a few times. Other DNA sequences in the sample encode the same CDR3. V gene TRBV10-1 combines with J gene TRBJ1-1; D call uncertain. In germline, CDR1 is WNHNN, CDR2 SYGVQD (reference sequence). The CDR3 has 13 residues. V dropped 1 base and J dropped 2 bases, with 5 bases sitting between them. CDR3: CASSEFPNTEAFF. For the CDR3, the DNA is TGCGCCAGCAGTGAGTTCCCCAACACTGAAGCTTTCTTT.

The CDR3 spells CASTPSASAYNEQFF. CDR3 in DNA: TGTGCCAGCACGCCAAGCGCGTCCGCCTACAATGAGCAGTTCTTC. V and J are TRBV7-2 and TRBJ2-1; D is uncertain. Germline V lookup: CDR1 SGHTA, CDR2 FQGNSA. V was shortened by 7 bases and J by 2 bases, with 15 bases between the two germline ends. The CDR3 runs 15 residues. The variable domain in full, completed from reference TRBV7-2 and TRBJ2-1, reads GAGVSQSPSNKVTEKGKDVELRCDPISGHTALYWYRQSLGQGLEFLIYFQGNSAPDKSGLPSDRFSAERTGGSVSTLTIQRTQQEDSAVYLCASTPSASAYNEQFFGPGTRLTVL.

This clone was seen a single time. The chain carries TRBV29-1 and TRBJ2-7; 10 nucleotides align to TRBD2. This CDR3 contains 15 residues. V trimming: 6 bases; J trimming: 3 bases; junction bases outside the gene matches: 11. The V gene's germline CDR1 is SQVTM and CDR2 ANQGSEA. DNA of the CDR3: TGCAGCGTGCAAGGCCTAGCGGGAGTAAACTACGAGCAGTACTTC. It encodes CSVQGLAGVNYEQYF.

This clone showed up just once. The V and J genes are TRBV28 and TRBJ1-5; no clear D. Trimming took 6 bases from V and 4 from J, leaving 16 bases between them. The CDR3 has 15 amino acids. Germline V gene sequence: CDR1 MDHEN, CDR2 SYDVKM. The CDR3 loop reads CASSIDRSGNQPQHF. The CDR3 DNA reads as TGTGCCAGCAGCATCGACCGGTCGGGAAATCAGCCCCAGCATTTT.

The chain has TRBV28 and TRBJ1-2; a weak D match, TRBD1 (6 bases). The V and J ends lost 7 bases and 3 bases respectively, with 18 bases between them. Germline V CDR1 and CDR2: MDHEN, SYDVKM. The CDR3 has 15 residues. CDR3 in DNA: TGTGCCAGCAAAACTACCGGGACAACATACTATGGCTACACCTTC. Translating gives CASKTTGTTYYGYTF.